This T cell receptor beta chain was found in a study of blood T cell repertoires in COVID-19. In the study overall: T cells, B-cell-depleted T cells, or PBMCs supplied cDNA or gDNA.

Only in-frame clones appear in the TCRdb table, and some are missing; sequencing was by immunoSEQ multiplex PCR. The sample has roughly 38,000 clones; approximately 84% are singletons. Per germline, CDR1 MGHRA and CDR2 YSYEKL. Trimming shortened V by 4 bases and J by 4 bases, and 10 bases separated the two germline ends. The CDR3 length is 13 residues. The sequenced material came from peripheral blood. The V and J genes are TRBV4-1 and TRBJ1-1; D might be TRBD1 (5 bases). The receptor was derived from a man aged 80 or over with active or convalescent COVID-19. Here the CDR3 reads CASSRGEGTEAFF. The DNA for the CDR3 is TGCGCCAGCAGCCGGGGGGAGGGCACTGAAGCTTTCTTT.